A selection of T cell receptor beta chains follows, all from one sample in a study of early T cells in non-severe SARS-CoV-2 infection. TCRdb ran MiXCR on the 5' RACE reads and lists one entry per CDR3 protein. The profile shows about 22,000 distinct CDR3 sequences, roughly 4% of them singletons. The specimen was whole blood. All receptors come from an adult who was a healthcare worker with PCR-confirmed SARS-CoV-2 infection or an uninfected control (not recorded which). Both conserved end residues are part of each CDR3. The order of the fields is J gene, V gene, clone size, D gene, CDR3 protein, CDR3 DNA. The D gene is left open where the match is weak. Clone size appears in some rows only: once, few, many, or a class for an expanded clone.

j_gene: TRBJ2-1; v_gene: TRBV5-1; abundance: many; d_gene: -; CDR3aa: CASSPDKTYNEQFF; CDR3nt: TGCGCCAGCAGCCCGGACAAGACCTACAATGAGCAGTTCTTC
j_gene: TRBJ1-5; v_gene: TRBV12-3/TRBV12-4; abundance: many; d_gene: -; CDR3aa: CASSLGAPSDQPQHF; CDR3nt: TGTGCCAGCAGTCTGGGGGCCCCAAGCGATCAGCCCCAGCATTTT
j_gene: TRBJ2-7; v_gene: TRBV12-3/TRBV12-4; abundance: -; d_gene: -; CDR3aa: CASSETSYEQYF; CDR3nt: TGTGCCAGCAGCGAAACTAGCTACGAGCAGTACTTC
j_gene: TRBJ1-5; v_gene: TRBV2; abundance: few; d_gene: -; CDR3aa: CASSYRVNQPQHF; CDR3nt: TGTGCCAGCAGCTACAGGGTTAATCAGCCCCAGCATTTT
j_gene: TRBJ2-1; v_gene: TRBV28; abundance: many; d_gene: TRBD2; CDR3aa: CASRIPGTTDNEQFF; CDR3nt: TGTGCCAGCAGAATACCCGGGACTACCGACAATGAGCAGTTCTTC
j_gene: TRBJ1-1; v_gene: TRBV7-2; abundance: many; d_gene: -; CDR3aa: CASSDRTGLEAFF; CDR3nt: TGTGCCAGCAGCGACCGAACAGGGCTTGAAGCTTTCTTT
j_gene: TRBJ1-1; v_gene: TRBV7-9; abundance: many; d_gene: TRBD1; CDR3aa: CASSPGQGTRGAEAFF; CDR3nt: TGTGCCAGCAGCCCGGGACAGGGGACTCGGGGGGCTGAAGCTTTCTTT
j_gene: TRBJ2-7; v_gene: TRBV6-2/TRBV6-3; abundance: few; d_gene: -; CDR3aa: CASSYLQSFNEQYF; CDR3nt: TGTGCCAGCAGTTACCTTCAGTCGTTCAACGAGCAGTACTTC
j_gene: TRBJ2-1; v_gene: TRBV7-9; abundance: medium-sized; d_gene: -; CDR3aa: CASSLARGPRNYNEQFF; CDR3nt: TGTGCCAGCAGCTTAGCGCGAGGCCCCCGAAACTACAATGAGCAGTTCTTC
j_gene: TRBJ2-7; v_gene: TRBV7-9; abundance: few; d_gene: TRBD1; CDR3aa: CASSSSPGTGSEQYF; CDR3nt: TGTGCCAGCAGCTCCAGTCCCGGGACAGGGTCCGAGCAGTACTTC
j_gene: TRBJ2-5; v_gene: TRBV7-2; abundance: -; d_gene: -; CDR3aa: CASSFQETQYF; CDR3nt: TGTGCCAGCAGTTTCCAAGAGACCCAGTACTTC
j_gene: TRBJ1-5; v_gene: TRBV19; abundance: many; d_gene: -; CDR3aa: CASSPQDGPKEPQHF; CDR3nt: TGTGCCAGTAGTCCCCAGGACGGGCCTAAGGAGCCCCAGCATTTT
j_gene: TRBJ2-1; v_gene: TRBV7-2; abundance: many; d_gene: TRBD2; CDR3aa: CASSPLAAYNEQFF; CDR3nt: TGTGCCAGCAGCCCACTAGCGGCCTACAATGAGCAGTTCTTC
j_gene: TRBJ2-3; v_gene: TRBV20-1; abundance: few; d_gene: TRBD2; CDR3aa: CSAQSGASTDTQYF; CDR3nt: TGCAGTGCCCAAAGCGGGGCTAGCACAGATACGCAGTATTTT
j_gene: TRBJ2-7; v_gene: TRBV6-2/TRBV6-3; abundance: large; d_gene: TRBD2; CDR3aa: CASSLERESSEQYF; CDR3nt: TGTGCCAGCAGCTTGGAGCGGGAGTCCTCCGAGCAGTACTTC
j_gene: TRBJ2-7; v_gene: TRBV9; abundance: many; d_gene: -; CDR3aa: CASSVDVGVSEQYF; CDR3nt: TGTGCCAGCAGCGTAGATGTAGGGGTAAGCGAGCAGTACTTC
j_gene: TRBJ1-2; v_gene: TRBV29-1; abundance: many; d_gene: TRBD1; CDR3aa: CSAGQGYYGYTF; CDR3nt: TGCAGCGCCGGACAGGGATACTATGGCTACACCTTC
j_gene: TRBJ2-7; v_gene: TRBV10-3; abundance: many; d_gene: -; CDR3aa: CAISEPGQTSYEQYF; CDR3nt: TGTGCCATCAGTGAGCCCGGACAGACCTCCTACGAGCAGTACTTC
j_gene: TRBJ2-6; v_gene: TRBV19; abundance: many; d_gene: -; CDR3aa: CASSIGGANVLTF; CDR3nt: TGTGCCAGTAGTATTGGTGGGGCCAACGTCCTGACTTTC
j_gene: TRBJ2-5; v_gene: TRBV6-2/TRBV6-3; abundance: many; d_gene: -; CDR3aa: CASSYQKGGLQETQYF; CDR3nt: TGTGCCAGCAGTTACCAAAAGGGGGGTCTCCAAGAGACCCAGTACTTC
j_gene: TRBJ2-1; v_gene: TRBV7-8; abundance: many; d_gene: -; CDR3aa: CASSPPAKNEQFF; CDR3nt: TGTGCCAGCAGCCCGCCCGCAAAAAATGAGCAGTTCTTC
j_gene: TRBJ1-2; v_gene: TRBV20-1; abundance: many; d_gene: TRBD1; CDR3aa: CSARSDSTDRVYGYTF; CDR3nt: TGCAGTGCTAGATCAGATTCGACGGACAGGGTCTATGGCTACACCTTC
j_gene: TRBJ1-2; v_gene: TRBV5-1; abundance: -; d_gene: TRBD1; CDR3aa: CASSRVDREVIGYTF; CDR3nt: TGCGCCAGCAGCCGCGTGGACAGGGAAGTAATTGGCTACACCTTC
j_gene: TRBJ1-2; v_gene: TRBV7-9; abundance: many; d_gene: -; CDR3aa: CASSLVTYGYTF; CDR3nt: TGTGCCAGCAGCTTAGTGACCTATGGCTACACCTTC
j_gene: TRBJ1-4; v_gene: TRBV19; abundance: -; d_gene: -; CDR3aa: CASSSPKDNEKLFF; CDR3nt: TGTGCCAGTAGTTCCCCGAAGGATAATGAAAAACTGTTTTTT
j_gene: TRBJ1-5; v_gene: TRBV24-1; abundance: many; d_gene: TRBD1; CDR3aa: CATSDRGQGYSNQPQHF; CDR3nt: TGTGCCACCAGTGACAGGGGACAGGGGTATAGCAATCAGCCCCAGCATTTT
j_gene: TRBJ2-7; v_gene: TRBV20-1; abundance: medium-sized; d_gene: TRBD2; CDR3aa: CSARGGLTTSYEQYF; CDR3nt: TGCAGTGCTAGAGGGGGACTAACCACCTCCTACGAGCAGTACTTC